This T cell receptor (beta chain) was sequenced during a study of T cell repertoires in cytomegalovirus infection. On the study more broadly: Shared public TCR beta signatures pointed to both CMV infection and a matching HLA type. Overall study results and limits: Cumulative public TCR beta family frequency identified carriers of CMV plus the relevant HLA. HLA-C-restricted CMV-specific TCR beta clonotypes were dominant in the ex vivo response.

The CDR3 contains 15 residues. The ends lost 7 bases at V and 0 bases at J; junction bases unmatched: 8. Germline CDR1 is MNHEY and CDR2 is SVGEGT. This clonotype has only a few counts. Its specificity is unknown. TCRdb recomputed calls from the reads with MiXCR, one row per CDR3 protein. The data hold fewer than 700,000 distinct CDR3 sequences, with 20% to 30% observed a single time. The sequence was collected from a human donor in good health (CMV status not recorded). Some clones in this sample may be carry-over from other donors' samples. Material for sequencing was CD8+ T cells from PBMCs. The chain is built from TRBV6-2 or TRBV6-3 and TRBJ2-7, with 8 bases that match TRBD1. The CDR3 DNA is TGTGCCAGCAACGACAGGGGAAAAGGCTCCTACGAGCAGTACGTC. Translation gives CASNDRGKGSYEQYV.